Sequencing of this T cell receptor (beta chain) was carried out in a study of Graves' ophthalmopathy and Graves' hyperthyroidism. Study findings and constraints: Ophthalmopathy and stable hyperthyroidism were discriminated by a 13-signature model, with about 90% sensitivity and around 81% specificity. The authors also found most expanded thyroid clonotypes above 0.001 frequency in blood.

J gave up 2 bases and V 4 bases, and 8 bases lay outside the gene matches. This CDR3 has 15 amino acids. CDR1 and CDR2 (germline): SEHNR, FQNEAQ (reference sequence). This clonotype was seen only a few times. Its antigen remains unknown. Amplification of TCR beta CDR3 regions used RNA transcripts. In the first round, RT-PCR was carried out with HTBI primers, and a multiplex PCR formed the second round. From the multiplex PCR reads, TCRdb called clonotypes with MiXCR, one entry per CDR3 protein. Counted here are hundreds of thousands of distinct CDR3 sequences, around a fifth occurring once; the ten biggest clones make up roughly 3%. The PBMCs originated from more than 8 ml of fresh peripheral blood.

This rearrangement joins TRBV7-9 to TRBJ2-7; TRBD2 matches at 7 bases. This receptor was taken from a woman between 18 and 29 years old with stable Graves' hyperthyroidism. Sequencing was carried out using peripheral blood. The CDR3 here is CASSYSGGSPYEQYF. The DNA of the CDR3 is TGTGCCAGCAGCTACTCCGGGGGGTCCCCCTACGAGCAGTACTTC.